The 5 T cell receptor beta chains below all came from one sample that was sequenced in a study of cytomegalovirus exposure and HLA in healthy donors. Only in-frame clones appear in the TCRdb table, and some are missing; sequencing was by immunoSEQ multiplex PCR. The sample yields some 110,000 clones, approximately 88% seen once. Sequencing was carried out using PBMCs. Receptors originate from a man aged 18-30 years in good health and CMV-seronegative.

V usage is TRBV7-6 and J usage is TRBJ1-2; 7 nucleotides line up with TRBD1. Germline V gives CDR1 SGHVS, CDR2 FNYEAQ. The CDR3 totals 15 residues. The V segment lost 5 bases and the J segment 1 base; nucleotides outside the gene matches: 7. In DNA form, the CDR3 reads TGTGCCAGCAGCGGTCCCCAGGGGGGTAACTATGGCTACACCTTC. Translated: CASSGPQGGNYGYTF.

CDR3 bases: TGTGCCAGCAGTTTTATAACAGGATACGAAGCTTTCTTT. Its translation is CASSFITGYEAFF. This chain joins TRBV28 and TRBJ1-1, with a tentative D call TRBD1 (5 bases). V dropped 3 bases and J dropped 8 bases, with 13 bases sitting between them. Looked up from germline, CDR1 is MDHEN and CDR2 is SYDVKM. The CDR3 spans 13 residues. Complete variable domain (other parts from reference TRBV28 and TRBJ1-1): DVKVTQSSRYLVKRTGEKVFLECVQDMDHENMFWYRQDPGLGLRLIYFSYDVKMKEKGDIPEGYSVSREKKERFSLILESASTNQTSMYLCASSFITGYEAFFGQGTRLTVV.

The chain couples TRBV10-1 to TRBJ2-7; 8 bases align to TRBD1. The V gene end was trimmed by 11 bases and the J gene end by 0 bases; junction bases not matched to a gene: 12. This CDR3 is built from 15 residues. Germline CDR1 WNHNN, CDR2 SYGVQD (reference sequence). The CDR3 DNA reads TGCGCCGGGAATCACAGGGGGTTACCCTCCTACGAGCAGTACTTC. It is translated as CAGNHRGLPSYEQYF.

The CDR3: CASSFTGTGSSEQYF. In DNA, the CDR3 is TGTGCCAGCAGTTTCACCGGGACAGGGTCGAGCGAGCAGTACTTC. The chain joins TRBV27 to TRBJ2-7, with TRBD1 matching over 9 bases. This CDR3 is built from 15 residues. J lost 6 bases, V lost 3 bases, and 9 bases had no gene match. The V gene's germline CDR1 is MNHEY and CDR2 SMNVEV (reference sequence).

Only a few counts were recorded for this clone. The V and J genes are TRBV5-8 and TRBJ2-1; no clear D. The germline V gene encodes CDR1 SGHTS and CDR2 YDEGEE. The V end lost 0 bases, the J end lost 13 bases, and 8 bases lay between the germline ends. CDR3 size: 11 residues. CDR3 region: CASSLGPVQFF. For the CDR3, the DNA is TGTGCCAGCAGCTTGGGCCCAGTCCAGTTCTTC.